The entry that follows covers one TCR beta chain sequence. The data derive from a study of CD8 T cells in Susac syndrome. RNA amounts of roughly 0.5 to 1 ug underwent reverse transcription with random hexamers. MiXCR, applied by TCRdb to the immunoSEQ multiplex PCR reads, yields one record per CDR3 protein. Of about 240,000 distinct CDR3 sequences listed, 96% are singletons. The ends lost 4 bases at V and 4 bases at J; junction bases unmatched: 21. CDR3 size: 19 residues. From germline, CDR1 is MNHEY and CDR2 SMNVEV (reference sequence). The chain couples TRBV27 to TRBJ1-2, with 7 bases lining up with TRBD1. This clonotype was obtained from a human donor with Susac syndrome. The sequenced sample consisted of CD4+ T cells from PBMCs. CDR3 amino acids: CASSSKSYPGQSQSYGYTF. In nucleotides, the CDR3 is TGTGCCAGCAGTTCAAAATCATATCCGGGACAGAGCCAATCCTATGGCTACACCTTC.